Shown below are 21 T cell receptor beta chains from a single sample sequenced in a study of cytomegalovirus exposure and HLA in healthy donors. PCR used 60 Vbeta primers and 13 Jbeta primers. Profiling relied on immunoSEQ multiplex PCR, and the TCRdb table lists in-frame clones only, not all of them. Among approximately 100,000 clones listed, around three quarters were seen once. The sequenced material came from PBMCs. Source of these receptors: a man in his sixties in good health and CMV-seropositive.

This sequence joins TRBV6-1 and TRBJ2-1; D possibly corresponds to TRBD1 (6 bases). The V end lost 4 bases, the J end lost 9 bases, and 16 bases lay between the germline ends. Germline CDR1 and CDR2: MNHNS and SASEGT. This CDR3 contains 14 residues. The CDR3 coding sequence is TGTGCCAGCAGTGCTTTGGACAGCCAAAGTGAGCAGTTCTTC. It is translated as CASSALDSQSEQFF.

The table lists this clone with a few counts. V usage is TRBV4-1 and J usage is TRBJ1-3; possibly TRBD1 for D (5 bases). The CDR3 extends over 15 amino acids. Trimming took off 0 bases at V and 4 bases at J, with 10 bases between the two ends. CDR1 is MGHRA, CDR2 YSYEKL, per germline. This CDR3 reads CASSQDWGVGNTIYF. CDR3 sequence (DNA): TGCGCCAGCAGCCAAGATTGGGGGGTCGGAAACACCATATATTTT.

V usage is TRBV19 and J usage is TRBJ2-7; D may be TRBD1 (6 bases). From germline, CDR1 is LNHDA and CDR2 SQIVND (reference sequence). The length of the CDR3 is 15 residues. Trimming removed 5 bases from V and 2 bases from J, with 16 bases in between. CDR3 nucleotide sequence: TGTGCCAGTAGTTCTACAGGGTTGGGGGCCTACGAGCAGTACTTC. It yields the protein CASSSTGLGAYEQYF.

This rearrangement joins TRBV19 to TRBJ1-5; a possible D gene is TRBD1 (6 bases). Trimming pared 4 bases from V and 4 bases from J, leaving 11 bases between. This CDR3 comprises 14 residues. Per germline, CDR1 LNHDA and CDR2 SQIVND (reference sequence). The CDR3 nucleotides read TGTGCCAGTAGTACCGGGACAAGAAATCAGCCCCAGCATTTT. This codes for CASSTGTRNQPQHF.

This clone has just one count. V gene TRBV10-2 combines with J gene TRBJ1-1; D might be TRBD1 (5 bases). The V gene's germline CDR1 is WSHSY and CDR2 SAAADI. Deletions cut 0 bases from V and 5 bases from J, with 13 bases between. The CDR3 runs to 15 residues. The CDR3, as DNA: TGCGCCAGCAGTGAGTCGATTCAGGGAAGGACTGAAGCTTTCTTT. Protein product: CASSESIQGRTEAFF.

This chain joins TRBV6-5 and TRBJ2-7; D gene unclear. The CDR3 has 14 amino acids. Germline CDR1 and CDR2: MNHEY and SVGAGI. V lost 2 bases and J lost 2, with 10 bases in between. Here the CDR3 reads CASSYRPLTYEQYF. Written as DNA, the CDR3 is TGTGCCAGCAGTTACCGCCCCCTAACCTACGAGCAGTACTTC.

This clone was detected only once. V usage is TRBV19 and J usage is TRBJ1-1, with a weak D call TRBD1 (6 bases). There are 18 residues in the CDR3. V was pared by 3 bases and J by 1 base, with 21 bases between. The germline gives CDR1 LNHDA, CDR2 SQIVND (reference sequence). CDR3 amino acids: CASSIPTPYRERNTEAFF. CDR3 nucleotide sequence: TGTGCCAGTAGTATTCCCACCCCCTACAGGGAGAGGAACACTGAAGCTTTCTTT.

The CDR3 region has the DNA TGTGCCAGCAGTTTATTGGGGGGACAGCCCCAGCATTTT. Its translation: CASSLLGGQPQHF. This chain connects TRBV28 to TRBJ1-5, with a weak D call TRBD1 (5 bases). The length of the CDR3 is 13 residues. V was clipped by 1 base and J by 7 bases, with 8 bases between them. Looked up from germline, CDR1 is MDHEN and CDR2 is SYDVKM.

The chain combines TRBV13 with TRBJ1-1; D is perhaps TRBD1 (6 bases). Trimming cost V 2 bases and J 1 base, with 8 bases left between them. The CDR3 has 14 amino acids. CDR1 and CDR2 from the germline V gene are PRHDT and FYEKMQ (reference sequence). CDR3 amino acids: CASSLTGSNTEAFF. CDR3 DNA sequence: TGTGCCAGCAGCTTAACAGGGTCGAACACTGAAGCTTTCTTT.

The CDR3 DNA reads as TGCGCCAGCAGCTCGGGACTAGCGGGGGGTTCGACAGATACGCAGTATTTT. It yields the protein CASSSGLAGGSTDTQYF. V is TRBV5-1 and J is TRBJ2-3; 15 positions agree with TRBD2. The CDR3 runs to 17 residues. Unmatched junction bases numbered 5, after V lost 3 bases and J lost 3 bases. Per germline, CDR1 SGHRS and CDR2 YFSETQ.

J is TRBJ2-1 and V is TRBV29-1; 7 nucleotides align to TRBD1. The junction had 12 bases not matched to a gene; V was cut back by 4 bases and J by 9 bases. CDR3 length: 14 amino acids. CDR1 is SQVTM and CDR2 is ANQGSEA in the germline V gene. In nucleotides, the CDR3 is TGCAGCGTTGGCAGGGACAGTCCCACGACTGAGCAGTTCTTC. Amino acid sequence: CSVGRDSPTTEQFF.

This clone occurred a few times. This chain links TRBV5-1 with TRBJ1-4; TRBD1 agrees at 12 bases. V lost 4 bases to trimming and J lost 4 bases; unmatched junction nucleotides: 5. This CDR3 is 16 amino acids long. Germline loops: CDR1 SGHRS, CDR2 YFSETQ. The CDR3 here is CASSAGTGGLNEKLFF. CDR3 coding DNA: TGCGCCAGCAGCGCCGGGACAGGGGGCCTTAATGAAAAACTGTTTTTT.

This chain joins TRBV7-6 and TRBJ2-5; D unclear. CDR3 length: 14 amino acids. V lost 3 bases and J 5 bases, leaving 13 bases between the germline ends. Germline V gene sequence: CDR1 SGHVS, CDR2 FNYEAQ. In nucleotides, the CDR3 is TGTGCCAGCAGCTTGCGTAAAAGATGGGAGACCCAGTACTTC. Its translation is CASSLRKRWETQYF.

This rearrangement joins TRBV20-1 to TRBJ2-7; D remains ambiguous. From germline, CDR1 is DFQATT and CDR2 SNEGSKA (reference sequence). The CDR3 extends over 9 amino acids. Trimming removed 4 bases at V and 7 bases at J, with 5 bases between. The CDR3 sequence: CSATLEQYF. As DNA, the CDR3 is TGCAGTGCTACGTTAGAGCAGTACTTC.

The V and J genes are TRBV19 and TRBJ2-2; no clear D. CDR1 is LNHDA and CDR2 is SQIVND in the germline V gene (reference sequence). Trimming stripped 4 bases from V and 5 bases from J, with 14 bases between. This CDR3 region has 15 residues. Here the CDR3 reads CASSKGTAGTGELFF. The CDR3 nucleotides read TGTGCCAGTAGTAAAGGTACTGCCGGGACCGGGGAGCTGTTTTTT.

A single count supports this clone. The CDR3 protein is CASSWGTGDSPLHF. CDR3 DNA sequence: TGTGCCAGCAGCTGGGGGACAGGGGATTCACCCCTCCACTTT. The V call is TRBV5-4, the J call TRBJ1-6; TRBD1 matches at 10 bases. V trimming: 3 bases; J trimming: 8 bases; junction bases outside the gene matches: 2. CDR1 and CDR2 from the germline V gene are SGHNT and YYREEE (reference sequence). This CDR3 is built from 14 residues.

The rearrangement uses TRBV28 and TRBJ1-1; 11 nucleotides match TRBD1. This CDR3 contains 15 residues. V lost 8 bases, J lost 11 bases, and 16 bases stayed unmatched. Germline-derived CDR1 and CDR2 are MDHEN and SYDVKM. The CDR3 reads CASLLLGQGVNSAFF. For the CDR3, the DNA is TGTGCCAGCCTTCTTTTGGGACAGGGGGTAAATTCGGCTTTCTTT.

The chain joins TRBV19 to TRBJ2-5, with TRBD2 as a possible D gene (6 bases). This CDR3 region has 15 residues. Deletions cut 0 bases from V and 4 bases from J, with 12 bases between. Germline loops: CDR1 LNHDA, CDR2 SQIVND (reference sequence). CDR3 sequence reads: CASSIDRGTLETQYF. CDR3 coding DNA: TGTGCCAGTAGTATAGATCGTGGGACTCTAGAGACCCAGTACTTC. The entire variable domain, with the rest obtained from reference TRBV19 and TRBJ2-5, is as follows: DGGITQSPKYLFRKEGQNVTLSCEQNLNHDAMYWYRQDPGQGLRLIYYSQIVNDFQKGDIAEGYSVSREKKESFPLTVTSAQKNPTAFYLCASSIDRGTLETQYFGPGTRLLVL.

As for this clone: The sample contains more than one DNA sequence encoding this CDR3. This rearrangement joins TRBV5-6 to TRBJ2-3; D gene uncertain. The V and J ends lost 3 bases and 0 bases respectively, with 2 bases between them. The CDR3 is made up of 12 amino acids. Germline V gene sequence: CDR1 SGHDT, CDR2 YYEEEE. The CDR3 reads CASSSSTDTQYF. CDR3 DNA: TGTGCCAGCAGCTCGAGCACAGATACGCAGTATTTT.

The genes are TRBV7-9 and TRBJ2-7; D gene unclear. V was trimmed by 4 bases and J by 3 bases, leaving 7 bases between them. CDR1 is SEHNR, CDR2 FQNEAQ, per germline (reference sequence). The CDR3 runs to 12 residues. DNA for the CDR3: TGTGCCAGCAGCTCCTCCTACTACGAGCAGTACTTC. Protein product: CASSSSYYEQYF.

V and J are TRBV6-5 and TRBJ1-2, with TRBD1 matching over 8 bases. Unmatched junction bases numbered 4, after V lost 5 bases and J lost 8 bases. The CDR3 sequence is 12 residues long. Germline assignment: CDR1 MNHEY and CDR2 SVGAGI. The CDR3 coding sequence is TGTGCCAGCAGTAGGGACAGGCGCGGCTACACCTTC. Translation: CASSRDRRGYTF.